These T cell receptor beta chains were read from a single sample in a study of a mutant IDH1 vaccine in newly diagnosed glioma. Antigens for these TCRs are unknown. Method: immunoSEQ multiplex PCR; TCRdb's copy keeps in-frame clones and lacks some. The table lists approximately 35,000 clones, 55% to 60% of them singletons. Material: PBMCs, obtained from a glioma patient whose treatment included an IDH1 peptide vaccine. Receptors originate from a woman younger than 35 with glioma. Both conserved end residues are part of each CDR3. A D gene is named only where the DNA matches it firmly. Rows may omit the clone size; those that give it use once, few, many or a size class.

>-|-|TRBJ1-2|TRBV5-1
TGCGCCAGCAGCTTGGTCGGTGCGCAGGACCTCTATGGCTACACCTTC
CASSLVGAQDLYGYTF
>-|-|TRBJ2-5|TRBV4-3
TGCGCCAGCAGCCAAGACCCCTATCAAGAGACCCAGTACTTC
CASSQDPYQETQYF
>-|-|TRBJ2-1|TRBV10-3
TGTGCCATCAGCGGCGACAATGAGCAGTTCTTC
CAISGDNEQFF
>-|-|TRBJ2-2|TRBV7-9
TGTGCCAGCAGCTTAGAGGTCGGGGCCACCGGGGAGCTGTTTTTT
CASSLEVGATGELFF
>-|-|TRBJ2-1|TRBV5-1
TGCGCCAGCAGCGACGTGAGGGGGGTATCCTACAATGAGCAGTTCTTC
CASSDVRGVSYNEQFF
>-|-|TRBJ2-5|TRBV28
TGTGCCAGCAAATCAGGGGGAGGATTGGAGACCCAGTACTTC
CASKSGGGLETQYF
>-|-|TRBJ1-1|TRBV28
TGTGCCAGCAGTTTAGGGATGAACACTGAAGCTTTCTTT
CASSLGMNTEAFF
>TRBD2|-|TRBJ2-2|TRBV11-2
TGTGCCAGCAGCTCTAGCGGGAACACCGGGGAGCTGTTTTTT
CASSSSGNTGELFF
>-|-|TRBJ1-1|TRBV27
TGTGCCAGCAGTTCTTCAGCGGCGAACACTGAAGCTTTCTTT
CASSSSAANTEAFF
>TRBD1|few|TRBJ1-5|TRBV19
TGTGCCAGTAGTGCACCCGGGACAGGGGAGGGTCAGCCCCAGCATTTT
CASSAPGTGEGQPQHF
>-|-|TRBJ2-7|TRBV10-3
TGTGCCACGACTGACAGTCCATATCCCTACGAGCAGTACTTC
CATTDSPYPYEQYF
>TRBD1|-|TRBJ2-7|TRBV29-1
TGCAGCGTTGAACCGGGACAGGGAGGCGGCTACGAGCAGTACTTC
CSVEPGQGGGYEQYF
>-|few|TRBJ1-1|TRBV29-1
TGCAGCGTTGAAAAATTTGCTGAAGCTTTCTTT
CSVEKFAEAFF
>-|once|TRBJ2-3|TRBV10-3
TGTGCCATCGCCGCCCAGGGAGATACGCAGTATTTT
CAIAAQGDTQYF
>-|few|TRBJ1-3|TRBV6-5
TGTGCCAGCAGCTACGTTCCTCCCCGCTCTGGAAACACCATATATTTT
CASSYVPPRSGNTIYF
>TRBD1|few|TRBJ1-2|TRBV2
TGTGCCAGCATCCCGGGACAGGGGTTGGACTATGGCTACACCTTC
CASIPGQGLDYGYTF
>-|few|TRBJ2-7|TRBV19
TGTGCCAGTAGTATAGGAGTTAGTACGGAGCAGTACTTC
CASSIGVSTEQYF
>-|few|TRBJ1-1|TRBV4-1
TGCGCCAGCAGCCAAGATGAAAGGGGCTTGAACACTGAAGCTTTCTTT
CASSQDERGLNTEAFF
>TRBD1|-|TRBJ2-2|TRBV11-2
TGTGCCAGCAGCCTGACCCGGGGACAGCTCCCCGGGGAGCTGTTTTTT
CASSLTRGQLPGELFF
>TRBD2|-|TRBJ2-5|TRBV5-6
TGTGCCAGCAGCTGGGGGGGACCCCGCCCGGAGACCCAGTACTTC
CASSWGGPRPETQYF
>TRBD2|-|TRBJ2-3|TRBV19
TGTGCCAGTAGTACGACTAGCGCTGGCACAGATACGCAGTATTTT
CASSTTSAGTDTQYF
>-|few|TRBJ2-1|TRBV29-1
TGCAGCGTTGTTTTATACAATGAGCAGTTCTTC
CSVVLYNEQFF
>TRBD2|few|TRBJ2-2|TRBV6-1
TGTGCCAGCAGTGGACCGGGACTAGCTGAGTCCTCGTACACCGGGGAGCTGTTTTTT
CASSGPGLAESSYTGELFF
>TRBD1|few|TRBJ1-2|TRBV6-1
TGTGCCACCCTGCGGCAGGGGGGGAGTGGCTACACCTTC
CATLRQGGSGYTF
>TRBD1|-|TRBJ1-1|TRBV7-2
TGTGCCAGCAGCGCTACACAGGGGATGAACACTGAAGCTTTCTTT
CASSATQGMNTEAFF
>-|-|TRBJ1-5|TRBV10-1
TGCGCCAGCAGTGAGTCGGACAATAGCAATCAGCCCCAGCATTTT
CASSESDNSNQPQHF
>TRBD1|-|TRBJ1-6|TRBV6-5
TGTGCCAGCACCATAGGGACAGGAGTTAATTCACCCCTCCACTTT
CASTIGTGVNSPLHF
>TRBD2|-|TRBJ2-5|TRBV9
TGTGCCAGCTCTAGGCGGGGGGGAGAGACCCAGTACTTC
CASSRRGGETQYF
>-|-|TRBJ2-1|TRBV13
TGTGCCAGCAGCTTCGGTCGGGGGAATGAGCAGTTCTTC
CASSFGRGNEQFF
>-|-|TRBJ1-5|TRBV4-1
TGCGCCAGCAGCGGTAACGTCAATCAGCCCCAGCATTTT
CASSGNVNQPQHF
>TRBD1|-|TRBJ1-5|TRBV2
TGTGCCAGCAGTGGGACAGGGGGGACCTATCAGCCCCAGCATTTT
CASSGTGGTYQPQHF
>TRBD1|few|TRBJ2-2|TRBV14
TGTGCCAGCAGCCGGCAACAGGGGGCGAACACCGGGGAGCTGTTTTTT
CASSRQQGANTGELFF
>-|-|TRBJ1-4|TRBV5-5
TGTGCCAGCAGCTTAGAGGGATCCAGGGAAAAACTGTTTTTT
CASSLEGSREKLFF
>TRBD2|few|TRBJ2-1|TRBV2
TGTGCCAGGGGAGCGGGGGGACCCTTCTATGAGCAGTTCTTC
CARGAGGPFYEQFF
>TRBD1|-|TRBJ2-5|TRBV2
TGTGCCAGCAGTGAAGCGAGGGGGCAGCGAGAGACCCAGTACTTC
CASSEARGQRETQYF
>-|-|TRBJ2-2|TRBV5-4
TGTGCCAGCAGCATTAAGGCGGGAACCGGGGAGCTGTTTTTT
CASSIKAGTGELFF
>-|once|TRBJ1-5|TRBV10-3
TGTGCCATCAGTGATGGGGACAATCAGCCCCAGCATTTT
CAISDGDNQPQHF
>-|-|TRBJ2-6|TRBV19
TGTGCCAGTTCTGGGGCCAACGTCCTGACTTTC
CASSGANVLTF
>TRBD2|-|TRBJ2-6|TRBV18
TGTGCCAGCTCACCACCAGCGGGGGCTGATGGGGCCAACGTCCTGACTTTC
CASSPPAGADGANVLTF
>TRBD1|few|TRBJ1-2|TRBV10-3
TGTGCCATCAGGGACAGGGACTATGGCTACACCTTC
CAIRDRDYGYTF
>-|-|TRBJ1-3|TRBV28
TGTGCCAGCAGTTTACAGGGAGGTGGAAACACCATATATTTT
CASSLQGGGNTIYF
>-|few|TRBJ1-3|TRBV9
TGTGCCAGCAGCGTAGAAACAGGGTCTGGAAACACCATATATTTT
CASSVETGSGNTIYF
>-|-|TRBJ1-2|TRBV13
TGTGCCAGCAGCTTACGGGGACTCTCTAACTATGGCTACACCTTC
CASSLRGLSNYGYTF
>TRBD1|-|TRBJ1-1|TRBV29-1
TGCAGCGTCGCCGGACAGGGGGCAGGGAACACTGAAGCTTTCTTT
CSVAGQGAGNTEAFF
>-|-|TRBJ1-2|TRBV6-7
TGTGCCACCCGGACGGTCGGGTGGGGCTACACCTTC
CATRTVGWGYTF
>TRBD1|-|TRBJ1-2|TRBV19
TGTGCCAGCAAACAGGGACAGGGGGCGAGCTATGGCTACACCTTC
CASKQGQGASYGYTF
>-|-|TRBJ2-1|TRBV6-6
TGTGCCAGCAGTTATACTGAGCAGTTCTTC
CASSYTEQFF
>-|-|TRBJ2-5|TRBV7-6
TGTGCCAGCAGCAAGGACCGTCGGGCGGAGACCCAGTACTTC
CASSKDRRAETQYF
>-|-|TRBJ2-7|TRBV19
TGTGCCAGTAGTAGTGGTGGTGGAGGGAGGATCGAGCAGTACTTC
CASSSGGGGRIEQYF